The 30 T cell receptor beta chains reported below all come from one sample, sequenced in a study of vaccination effects on CD4 cells after COVID-19. Clones were read by immunoSEQ multiplex PCR, and TCRdb kept only the in-frame ones, dropping some. The data hold fewer than 90,000 clones, with 73% observed a single time. Before sequencing, viral peptide pools were used by the ViraFEST assay to expand antigen-specific CD4+ T cells. When around nine days of culture had elapsed, CD4+ T cells were isolated. This individual contracted SARS-CoV-2 between March and December 2020, as verified by PCR. Their recognized antigens are unknown. Here the sequenced sample was CD4+ T cells from PBMCs cultured with HIV peptides, taken before COVID-19 vaccination. Regarding subset: HIV-1 Nef peptide pool negative control/reference culture. The receptors stem from a human donor who had a prior SARS-CoV-2 infection.

The chain recombines TRBV13 with TRBJ1-1; TRBD1 agrees at 7 bases. Germline V gives CDR1 PRHDT, CDR2 FYEKMQ (reference sequence). The ends lost 5 bases at V and 4 bases at J; junction bases unmatched: 13. There are 16 residues in the CDR3. DNA for the CDR3: TGTGCCAGCAGCAGGGACAGTATTTGGGGATTCACTGAAGCTTTCTTT. Amino acid sequence: CASSRDSIWGFTEAFF.

V is TRBV19 and J is TRBJ1-5; 9 bases are a match to TRBD1. After removal of 7 bases from V and 6 bases from J, the junction contained 10 bases not matched to a gene. Germline values: CDR1 LNHDA, CDR2 SQIVND (reference sequence). The CDR3 loop spans 15 amino acids. DNA for the CDR3: TGTGCCAGTATTGAGAGGACAGGGGCAGGTCAGCCCCAGCATTTT. Amino acids: CASIERTGAGQPQHF.

The chain carries TRBV4-1 and TRBJ2-7; 8 positions match TRBD2. Germline V lookup: CDR1 MGHRA, CDR2 YSYEKL. V shed 4 bases and J 6 bases; nucleotides not matched to a gene: 11. This CDR3 is 15 amino acids long. CDR3 amino acids: CASSRTRLASAEQYF. The DNA for the CDR3 is TGCGCCAGCAGCCGAACAAGACTAGCGTCGGCCGAGCAGTACTTC.

The chain recombines TRBV11-3 with TRBJ2-3, with TRBD2 as a possible D gene (5 bases). In germline, CDR1 is SGHNT, CDR2 YENEEA. Trimming took 0 bases from V and 2 from J, leaving 15 bases between them. The CDR3 contains 17 residues. This CDR3 is CASSLDGDSAYTDTQYF. The CDR3 DNA sequence: TGTGCCAGCAGCTTAGATGGGGATAGCGCCTACACAGATACGCAGTATTTT.

This sequence joins TRBV21-1 and TRBJ2-7; no check of the table's D call, TRBD1, against the DNA was made. TRBV21-1 is shown as a pseudogene. This CDR3 contains 15 residues. The CDR3 nucleotides read TGTGCCAGCAGCAAAGGTTGGGACAGTAGCTACGAGCAGTACTTC. It translates to CASSKGWDSSYEQYF.

The gene calls are TRBV6-4 and TRBJ1-2; weak D call: TRBD1 (5 bases). Germline V gene sequence: CDR1 MRHNA, CDR2 SNTAGT. CDR3 length: 16 amino acids. Trimming stripped 4 bases from V and 5 bases from J, with 20 bases between. The CDR3 reads CASSGGTPLGLYGYTF. As DNA, the CDR3 is TGTGCCAGCAGTGGCGGGACCCCCTTGGGCCTTTATGGCTACACCTTC.

The V gene is TRBV4-2, the J gene TRBJ2-3; 11 positions match TRBD2. Germline values: CDR1 LGHNA, CDR2 YNFKEQ. This CDR3 comprises 20 residues. J gave up 4 bases and V 3 bases, and 18 bases lay outside the gene matches. For the CDR3, the DNA is TGTGCCAGCAGCCACAAGAGGAGGGGACTAGCGGATGGGAGGGCAGATACGCAGTATTTT. As protein: CASSHKRRGLADGRADTQYF.

This clone was detected once. This chain links TRBV5-4 with TRBJ2-3; TRBD2 matches 11 bases. This CDR3 region has 18 residues. Germline-derived CDR1 and CDR2 are SGHNT and YYREEE (reference sequence). V shed 4 bases and J 2 bases; nucleotides not matched to a gene: 12. The CDR3 is CASSAGGLAGGFTDTQYF. CDR3 coding DNA: TGTGCCAGCAGCGCCGGGGGCCTAGCGGGGGGCTTCACAGATACGCAGTATTTT.

This clone has more than one count but fewer than ten. This chain uses TRBV6-1 with TRBJ2-3; the D is unclear. Germline CDR1 MNHNS, CDR2 SASEGT. V gave up 3 bases and J gave up 6 bases, with 13 bases separating them. CDR3 length: 14 amino acids. The CDR3 DNA reads as TGTGCCAGCAGTGAGGCGGCCAGTCGGGATACGCAGTATTTT. Protein: CASSEAASRDTQYF.

The chain joins TRBV5-5 to TRBJ1-1; D is unresolved. The CDR3 is 16 amino acids. The ends were cut back, 5 bases at V and 2 bases at J, with 19 bases in the middle. Germline-derived CDR1 and CDR2 are SGHKS and YYEKEE (reference sequence). DNA of the CDR3: TGTGCCAGCAGTAACAAGGAAGGCTCGTATAACACTGAAGCTTTCTTT. It codes for CASSNKEGSYNTEAFF.

The sample holds a few counts of this clone. The chain employs TRBV2 and TRBJ2-3; D call uncertain. Looked up from germline, CDR1 is SNHLY and CDR2 is FYNNEI. Trimming left V 6 bases short and J 0 bases short, with 10 bases between. CDR3 length equals 14 residues. CDR3 in amino acids: CASRPDESTDTQYF. The DNA for the CDR3 is TGTGCCAGCAGGCCGGACGAAAGCACAGATACGCAGTATTTT.

J is TRBJ1-2 and V is TRBV5-4, with 7 positions matching TRBD1. Trimming at V came to 3 bases and at J to 3 bases, leaving 8 bases not matched to a gene. There are 15 residues in the CDR3. CDR1 is SGHNT and CDR2 is YYREEE in the germline V gene (reference sequence). The CDR3 region is CASSSGTEIYYGYTF. DNA of the CDR3: TGTGCCAGCAGCTCCGGGACAGAGATTTACTATGGCTACACCTTC.

V is TRBV5-6 and J is TRBJ2-2; 8 bases align to TRBD1. With 0 bases clipped from V and 2 bases from J, the junction kept 6 bases outside the gene matches. Germline-derived CDR1 and CDR2 are SGHDT and YYEEEE. The CDR3 sequence is 17 residues long. CDR3 nucleotides: TGTGCCAGCAGCTTGGACGCAGGGGGCCTAAACACCGGGGAGCTGTTTTTT. It is translated as CASSLDAGGLNTGELFF.

V gene TRBV3-1 (or the pseudogene TRBV3-2) combines with J gene TRBJ2-3; D unresolved. The V end was cut by 2 bases, the J end by 6 bases, with 6 bases between. The length of the CDR3 is 12 residues. Germline V gene sequence: CDR1 LGHDT, CDR2 YNNKEL (reference sequence). CDR3 sequence reads: CASSQYADTQYF. In DNA form, the CDR3 reads TGTGCCAGCAGCCAATATGCGGATACGCAGTATTTT.

The V and J genes are TRBV15 and TRBJ2-7, with unresolved D. CDR3 length: 15 amino acids. Germline CDR1 LNHNV, CDR2 YYDKDF (reference sequence). V shed 0 bases and J shed 1 base, with 10 bases lying between them. DNA of the CDR3: TGTGCCACCAGCAGAGATGTCGGCGTATCCTACGAGCAGTACTTC. It specifies CATSRDVGVSYEQYF.

V gene TRBV21-1 combines with J gene TRBJ1-1; TRBD1, the D gene given by the table, was not confirmed from the DNA. TRBV21-1 corresponds to a pseudogene. CDR3 length: 15 amino acids. CDR3 residues: CASSKCRGGVTEAFF. In DNA form, the CDR3 reads TGTGCCAGCAGCAAATGTAGGGGTGGTGTCACTGAAGCTTTCTTT.

V is TRBV5-4 and J is TRBJ2-1, with TRBD2 matching 11 bases. V gave up 5 bases and J gave up 8 bases; unmatched junction bases: 9. The V gene's germline CDR1 is SGHNT and CDR2 YYREEE (reference sequence). The CDR3 runs to 15 residues. The CDR3 DNA sequence: TGTGCCAGCAGTAGTAGCGGGAGGGGATTCGATGAGCAGTTCTTC. Translating gives CASSSSGRGFDEQFF.

This clone was seen more than once but under ten times. CDR3 protein: CASSEVNKGGYEQYF. For the CDR3, the DNA is TGTGCCAGCAGCGAGGTGAATAAGGGAGGATACGAGCAGTACTTC. The J gene is TRBJ2-7, the V gene TRBV5-4; possibly TRBD2 for D (6 bases). Germline CDR1 and CDR2: SGHNT and YYREEE (reference sequence). The CDR3 covers 15 residues. V lost 4 bases and J 4 bases, leaving 18 bases between the germline ends.

J is TRBJ2-1 and V is TRBV9; 7 positions match TRBD1. CDR1 SGDLS and CDR2 YYNGEE come from the germline V gene. There are 15 residues in the CDR3. V lost 3 bases, J lost 0 bases, and 3 bases stayed unmatched. This CDR3 is CASSATGASYNEQFF. CDR3 nucleotides: TGTGCCAGCAGCGCCACAGGGGCCTCCTACAATGAGCAGTTCTTC.

This rearrangement joins TRBV2 to TRBJ2-1, with D possibly matching TRBD2 (5 bases). The CDR3 contains 13 residues. The germline gives CDR1 SNHLY, CDR2 FYNNEI. Between the trimmed V and J ends, which lost 4 bases and 8 bases, there was a span of 12 bases. Here the CDR3 DNA reads TGTGCCAGCAGTGTTCGGGGTATCTATGAGCAGTTCTTC. This codes for CASSVRGIYEQFF.

This clone has a handful of counts. The V and J genes are TRBV7-8 and TRBJ2-2; D possibly corresponds to TRBD1 (5 bases). V was cut by 1 base and J by 6 bases, with 15 bases left in between. Looked up from germline, CDR1 is SGHVS and CDR2 is FQNEAQ. The CDR3 loop spans 16 amino acids. The DNA of the CDR3 is TGTGCCAGCAGCTTAGGAAGGGGCGTATCTGCCGGGGAGCTGTTTTTT. Translated, it gives CASSLGRGVSAGELFF.

The chain joins TRBV6-2 or TRBV6-3 to TRBJ1-2; D is uncertain. CDR1 and CDR2 (germline): MNHEY, SVGEGT. CDR3 length: 15 amino acids. The V end lost 2 bases, the J end lost 4 bases, and 14 bases lay between the germline ends. For the CDR3, the DNA is TGTGCCAGCAGTTACCCGTCAGCAGTCGGCTATGGCTACACCTTC. Its protein is CASSYPSAVGYGYTF.

This clone has more than one count but fewer than ten. This rearrangement joins TRBV7-2 to TRBJ1-1, with no clear D. V lost 2 bases, J lost 0 bases, and 13 bases lay in between. Germline lookup yields CDR1 SGHTA and CDR2 FQGNSA. The CDR3 totals 16 residues. CDR3 coding DNA: TGTGCCAGCAGCTTATTGAGCGGAGGAATGAACACTGAAGCTTTCTTT. This translates into CASSLLSGGMNTEAFF.

The sample holds a few counts of this clone. This chain links TRBV11-3 with TRBJ2-3; TRBD2 agrees at 8 bases. Losses at the gene ends were 5 bases for V and 4 bases for J; bases not matched to a gene: 2. The CDR3 is made up of 13 amino acids. Looked up from germline, CDR1 is SGHNT and CDR2 is YENEEA. This CDR3 reads CASSRGGSDTQYF. The CDR3 region has the DNA TGTGCCAGCAGCCGCGGGGGGTCAGATACGCAGTATTTT.

The J gene is TRBJ1-6, the V gene TRBV6-1, with 9 bases fitting TRBD1. CDR3 length: 17 amino acids. With V trimmed by 4 bases and J by 2 bases, 6 bases remained unmatched. Germline V gives CDR1 MNHNS, CDR2 SASEGT. The CDR3 here is CASSGPTGGAYNSPLHF. The CDR3 bases are TGTGCCAGCAGTGGTCCAACAGGGGGCGCCTATAATTCACCCCTCCACTTT.

This clone appeared a few times. The chain uses TRBV30 and TRBJ2-7; 7 positions agree with TRBD1. Per germline, CDR1 GTSNPN and CDR2 SVGIG (reference sequence). The CDR3 extends over 11 amino acids. After removal of 3 bases from V and 6 bases from J, the junction contained 2 bases not matched to a gene. CDR3 sequence reads: CAWRTGREQYF. CDR3 sequence (DNA): TGTGCCTGGAGGACAGGGCGCGAGCAGTACTTC.

The chain carries TRBV4-3 and TRBJ2-3; 9 bases are shared with TRBD2. Trimming at V came to 1 base and at J to 2 bases, leaving 7 bases not matched to a gene. Germline V lookup: CDR1 LGHNA, CDR2 YSLEER. This CDR3 has 17 residues. CDR3 loop: CASSQAPSGETTDTQYF. DNA of the CDR3: TGCGCCAGCAGCCAAGCTCCTAGCGGGGAAACCACAGATACGCAGTATTTT.

The V gene is TRBV5-1, the J gene TRBJ1-6; D perhaps matches TRBD1 (5 bases). V was trimmed by 2 bases and J by 10 bases, leaving 13 bases between them. The CDR3 extends over 14 amino acids. Per the germline V gene, CDR1 is SGHRS and CDR2 is YFSETQ. The CDR3 DNA reads as TGCGCCAGCAGCTTCCGGCAGGGAAACTCACCCCTCCACTTT. It translates to CASSFRQGNSPLHF.

The V and J genes are TRBV5-5 and TRBJ1-4; perhaps TRBD1 as D (5 bases). Germline V CDR1 and CDR2: SGHKS, YYEKEE (reference sequence). This CDR3 is 13 amino acids long. Trimming left V 4 bases short and J 7 bases short, with 11 bases between. CDR3 amino acids: CASSETVGEKLFF. The CDR3 nucleotides read TGTGCCAGCAGCGAGACAGTGGGTGAAAAACTGTTTTTT.

This clone was seen a single time. The rearrangement links TRBV7-9 to TRBJ1-2; 10 bases match TRBD1. Germline V CDR1 and CDR2: SEHNR, FQNEAQ (reference sequence). The CDR3 has 15 amino acids. After removal of 5 bases from V and 2 bases from J, the junction contained 5 bases not matched to a gene. DNA for the CDR3: TGTGCCAGCAGCCCGACAGGGGGCGCGAACTATGGCTACACCTTC. It specifies CASSPTGGANYGYTF.